This is a list of T cell receptor beta chains from one sample in a study of TIL therapy for anti-PD-1-resistant metastatic lung cancer. Produced via immunoSEQ multiplex PCR; TCRdb's table is partial and in-frame only. Altogether about 59,000 clones are present, 81% being singletons, with the ten largest covering roughly 3%. The sequencing here drew on blood, taken at baseline. These receptors all come from a person aged 25-80 years with non-small cell lung cancer. Each CDR3 is given with its conserved first and last residue. The D gene is left open where the match is weak. Some rows have no size entry. The others give once, few or many, or a class for an expanded clone.

abundance	v_gene	j_gene	d_gene	CDR3nt	CDR3aa
NA	TRBV18	TRBJ2-3	NA	TGTGCCAGCCGACTTGCCCCCTCAAGTGCGCAGTATTTT	CASRLAPSSAQYF
NA	TRBV7-8	TRBJ2-7	TRBD2	TGTGCCAGCAGCCTAATAGCGGGAGTGACCTACGAGCAGTACTTC	CASSLIAGVTYEQYF
NA	TRBV3-1/TRBV3-2	TRBJ1-2	NA	TGTGCCAGCAGCCACTTACAGGGCTGGCTGAGTACGGGCTACACCTTC	CASSHLQGWLSTGYTF
NA	TRBV6-2/TRBV6-3	TRBJ1-1	NA	TGTGCCAGCAGTTCCACAGGACGGTATCTCACTGAAGCTTTCTTT	CASSSTGRYLTEAFF
NA	TRBV28	TRBJ1-4	NA	TGTGCCAGCAGCGATCCTGAGGGCCTTAATGAAAAACTGTTTTTT	CASSDPEGLNEKLFF
NA	TRBV28	TRBJ2-7	TRBD1	TGTGCCAGCAGGTTACCGGGACAGGGGAACGAGCAGTACTTC	CASRLPGQGNEQYF
NA	TRBV11-3	TRBJ2-7	NA	TGTGCCAGCAGCTTGAGGGGAGGAGCGAACGAGCAGTACTTC	CASSLRGGANEQYF
NA	TRBV6-2/TRBV6-3	TRBJ1-1	NA	TGTGCCAGCAGCACCCGGTCCACTGAAGCTTTCTTT	CASSTRSTEAFF
NA	TRBV7-2	TRBJ2-1	TRBD1	TGTGCCAGCAGCACGAGGACAGGCAGCTACAATGAGCAGTTCTTC	CASSTRTGSYNEQFF
NA	TRBV7-2	TRBJ2-7	NA	TGTGCCAGCAGCTTAGGGGGCGGACCGAGCTCCTACGAGCAGTACTTC	CASSLGGGPSSYEQYF
NA	TRBV15	TRBJ1-3	TRBD1	TGTGCCACCAGCCGGGGGACAGGGCACTCTGGAAACACCATATATTTT	CATSRGTGHSGNTIYF
NA	TRBV3-1/TRBV3-2	TRBJ1-1	TRBD1	TGTGCCAGCAGCCAAGGTACAGGGGGAATGGTTGAAGCTTTCTTT	CASSQGTGGMVEAFF
NA	TRBV6-1	TRBJ1-1	NA	TGTGCCAGCAGTGAGGCGCTGAACACTGAAGCTTTCTTT	CASSEALNTEAFF
medium-sized	TRBV6-6	TRBJ2-7	NA	TGTGCCAGCAGCCCCGGGACCAACTACGAGCAGTACTTC	CASSPGTNYEQYF
NA	TRBV27	TRBJ2-7	TRBD1	TGTGCCAGCAGTTTTTTGGACAGGGTCCCCTACGAGCAGTACTTC	CASSFLDRVPYEQYF
NA	TRBV3-1/TRBV3-2	TRBJ2-7	TRBD1	TGTGCCAGCAGCCATCAATTAGACGGGACAGCCTACGAGCAGTACTTC	CASSHQLDGTAYEQYF
once	TRBV28	TRBJ1-3	NA	TGTGCCAGCTGCTCGACAGGACTCTTCATATATTTT	CASCSTGLFIYF
NA	TRBV27	TRBJ2-2	TRBD1	TGTGCCAGCAGTTTTAGGGGACAGACGAACACCGGGGAGCTGTTTTTT	CASSFRGQTNTGELFF
NA	TRBV20-1	TRBJ2-7	NA	TGCAGTGCTAGTCGCCCGGGACACTCCTACGAGCAGTACTTC	CSASRPGHSYEQYF
NA	TRBV6-5	TRBJ1-1	NA	TGTGCCACCACTTATCACCCTCAGGGGCGGACTGAAGCTTTCTTT	CATTYHPQGRTEAFF
NA	TRBV10-2	TRBJ2-1	NA	TGCGCCAGCCGTAACTACTACAATGAGCAGTTCTTC	CASRNYYNEQFF
NA	TRBV30	TRBJ2-6	NA	TGTGCCTGGAGTGTGGTTGCTGGGGCCAACGTCCTGACTTTC	CAWSVVAGANVLTF
NA	TRBV9	TRBJ1-6	NA	TGTGCCAGCAGCGCGGACCGGGTACCGAATTCACCCCTCCACTTT	CASSADRVPNSPLHF
few	TRBV6-5	TRBJ1-2	NA	TGTGCCAGCAGTTACTCACAGGGAGGCTATGGCTACACCTTC	CASSYSQGGYGYTF
NA	TRBV5-8	TRBJ2-1	NA	TGTGCCAGCAGCTTGGGCCCCCTTAGGACTGGAAGGGCAAACAATGAGCAGTTCTTC	CASSLGPLRTGRANNEQFF
once	TRBV28	TRBJ1-5	TRBD1	TGTGCCAGCAGCCTGACAGGGGGCGCGAAGCAGCCCCAGCATTTT	CASSLTGGAKQPQHF
once	TRBV19	TRBJ2-3	TRBD1	TGTGCCAGTGCGACAGGGGCATTTAGCACAGATACGCAGTATTTT	CASATGAFSTDTQYF
once	TRBV11-3	TRBJ1-3	NA	TGTGCCAGCAGCTTCGGGGGATCTGGAAACACCATATATTTT	CASSFGGSGNTIYF
once	TRBV28	TRBJ2-3	TRBD2	TGTGCCAGCAGTGGGGCGTGGCGGGAGTCGGCAGATACGCAGTATTTT	CASSGAWRESADTQYF
NA	TRBV7-2	TRBJ2-7	NA	TGTGCCAGCAGCTTGAGGGACTTGTCCTACGAGCAGTACTTC	CASSLRDLSYEQYF
NA	TRBV7-3	TRBJ2-7	NA	TGTGCCAGCAGCCGGGGGGCAGCCTACGAGCAGTACTTC	CASSRGAAYEQYF
NA	TRBV2	TRBJ1-1	NA	TGTGCCAGCAGTGAAGTTGGGGGGCCAAACACTGAAGCTTTCTTT	CASSEVGGPNTEAFF
NA	TRBV5-1	TRBJ2-3	NA	TGCGCCAGCAGCTCCCCGTCAGGGCCAGATACGCAGTATTTT	CASSSPSGPDTQYF
NA	TRBV18	TRBJ1-1	NA	TGTGCCAGCTCACCACAACCGACCGCAATGAACACTGAAGCTTTCTTT	CASSPQPTAMNTEAFF
NA	TRBV6-2/TRBV6-3	TRBJ2-1	NA	TGTGCCAGCAGTTACCTGAGATCCAATGAGCAGTTCTTC	CASSYLRSNEQFF
NA	TRBV10-2	TRBJ1-3	NA	TGCGCCAGCAGTGATAAACGGGGCTCTGGAAACACCATATATTTT	CASSDKRGSGNTIYF
NA	TRBV5-8	TRBJ2-7	TRBD1	TGTGCCAGCAGCTTGGTCTTGGGACAGGGCTACGAGCAGTACTTC	CASSLVLGQGYEQYF
NA	TRBV4-1	TRBJ1-4	NA	TGCGCCAGCAGCCAAGGCGGAACAGGGAGGGAAAAACTGTTTTTT	CASSQGGTGREKLFF
once	TRBV27	TRBJ2-5	TRBD2	TGTGCCAGCAGCCGTAACGGGGGGGCGGAGACCCAGTACTTC	CASSRNGGAETQYF
NA	TRBV14	TRBJ2-7	NA	TGTGCCAGCAGCCAAGGCAGGTGGATCAGGAGCGAGCAGTACTTC	CASSQGRWIRSEQYF
NA	TRBV24-1	TRBJ2-5	TRBD1	TGTGCCACCAGTGAAGGACAGGGGAAACAGACCCAGTACTTC	CATSEGQGKQTQYF
few	TRBV10-3	TRBJ2-7	NA	TGTGCCATCAGTGAGTCAATGAGACTCGAGCAGTACTTC	CAISESMRLEQYF
NA	TRBV4-3	TRBJ2-6	NA	TGCGCCAGCAGCCAAGCTTCCTTGAGAACCTCTGGGGCCAACGTCCTGACTTTC	CASSQASLRTSGANVLTF
NA	TRBV19	TRBJ1-5	TRBD1	TGTGCCAGTAGCAAGCTCGGACAGGGTGGCAATCAGCCCCAGCATTTT	CASSKLGQGGNQPQHF
NA	TRBV10-3	TRBJ2-7	TRBD2	TGTGCCATCAGCGACACCCGACTAGCGGTCTACGAGCAGTACTTC	CAISDTRLAVYEQYF
NA	TRBV11-2	TRBJ1-4	NA	TGTGCCAGCAGCTTAGGGACATTCTATAATGAAAAACTGTTTTTT	CASSLGTFYNEKLFF
NA	TRBV9	TRBJ1-4	NA	TGTGCCAGCAGCGAGAGGGGGGAATCGACTAATGAAAAACTGTTTTTT	CASSERGESTNEKLFF
NA	TRBV6-5	TRBJ2-3	NA	TGTGCCAGCAAGGGGTACACAGATACGCAGTATTTT	CASKGYTDTQYF
NA	TRBV5-4	TRBJ1-2	NA	TGTGCCAGCAGCTTGGACAGGGCTCAAAACTATGGCTACACCTTC	CASSLDRAQNYGYTF
NA	TRBV24-1	TRBJ2-5	TRBD2	TGTGCCACCAGTGGGGTTGGAGCGGGAAAGGGGGAGACCCAGTACTTC	CATSGVGAGKGETQYF
NA	TRBV24-1	TRBJ1-6	TRBD1	TGTGCGGCAGGGGGCGGCTATAATTCACCCCTCCACTTT	CAAGGGYNSPLHF
NA	TRBV11-2	TRBJ1-5	NA	TGTGCCAGCAGCCAAGAGGACACTGGTCAGCCCCAGCATTTT	CASSQEDTGQPQHF